This TCR beta chain was recovered during a study of blood T cell repertoires in COVID-19. Study background: Researchers got acute and convalescent COVID-19 samples from the United States, Italy and Spain.

The V gene's germline CDR1 is SNHLY and CDR2 FYNNEI. The CDR3 totals 14 residues. With V trimmed by 7 bases and J by 4 bases, 5 bases remained unmatched. In the authors' methods: Nucleated cell counts were estimated from reference gene primer amplification. Sequencing was performed with immunoSEQ multiplex PCR; in TCRdb, only in-frame clones are kept and a portion is missing. V and J calls and clone size come straight from that table; D and trimming were deduced from the DNA. The data hold roughly 150,000 clones, with around 90% observed a single time. The genes are TRBV2 and TRBJ1-5, with 9 bases identical to TRBD1. The clonotype comes from a man between 60 and 70 years old with active or convalescent COVID-19. The material sequenced was peripheral blood. The CDR3 reads CASTRGQGNQPQHF. The CDR3 DNA reads TGTGCCAGCACTAGGGGACAGGGAAATCAGCCCCAGCATTTT.